The TCR beta chain under discussion was sequenced for a study of graft-versus-host responses after intestinal transplantation. Generated by immunoSEQ multiplex PCR, the TCRdb table keeps only in-frame clones and is missing some. The sample has about 93,000 clones, about 93% seen once; the top ten hold less than 0.5%. The CDR3 loop spans 15 amino acids. The germline V gene has CDR1 LNHDA and CDR2 SQIVND (reference sequence). Between the trimmed V and J ends, which lost 3 bases and 2 bases, there was a span of 11 bases. This clone showed up just a few times. Its matching antigen is unknown. This specimen consisted of unstimulated CD8+ T cells sorted from spleen or lymph node cells, obtained before intestinal transplant. The clonotype originates from a human donor who received an intestinal transplant. J is TRBJ1-3 and V is TRBV19; possibly TRBD1 for D (6 bases). The CDR3: CASSIWSGAGNTIYF. CDR3 DNA: TGTGCCAGTAGTATCTGGTCAGGGGCTGGAAACACCATATATTTT.